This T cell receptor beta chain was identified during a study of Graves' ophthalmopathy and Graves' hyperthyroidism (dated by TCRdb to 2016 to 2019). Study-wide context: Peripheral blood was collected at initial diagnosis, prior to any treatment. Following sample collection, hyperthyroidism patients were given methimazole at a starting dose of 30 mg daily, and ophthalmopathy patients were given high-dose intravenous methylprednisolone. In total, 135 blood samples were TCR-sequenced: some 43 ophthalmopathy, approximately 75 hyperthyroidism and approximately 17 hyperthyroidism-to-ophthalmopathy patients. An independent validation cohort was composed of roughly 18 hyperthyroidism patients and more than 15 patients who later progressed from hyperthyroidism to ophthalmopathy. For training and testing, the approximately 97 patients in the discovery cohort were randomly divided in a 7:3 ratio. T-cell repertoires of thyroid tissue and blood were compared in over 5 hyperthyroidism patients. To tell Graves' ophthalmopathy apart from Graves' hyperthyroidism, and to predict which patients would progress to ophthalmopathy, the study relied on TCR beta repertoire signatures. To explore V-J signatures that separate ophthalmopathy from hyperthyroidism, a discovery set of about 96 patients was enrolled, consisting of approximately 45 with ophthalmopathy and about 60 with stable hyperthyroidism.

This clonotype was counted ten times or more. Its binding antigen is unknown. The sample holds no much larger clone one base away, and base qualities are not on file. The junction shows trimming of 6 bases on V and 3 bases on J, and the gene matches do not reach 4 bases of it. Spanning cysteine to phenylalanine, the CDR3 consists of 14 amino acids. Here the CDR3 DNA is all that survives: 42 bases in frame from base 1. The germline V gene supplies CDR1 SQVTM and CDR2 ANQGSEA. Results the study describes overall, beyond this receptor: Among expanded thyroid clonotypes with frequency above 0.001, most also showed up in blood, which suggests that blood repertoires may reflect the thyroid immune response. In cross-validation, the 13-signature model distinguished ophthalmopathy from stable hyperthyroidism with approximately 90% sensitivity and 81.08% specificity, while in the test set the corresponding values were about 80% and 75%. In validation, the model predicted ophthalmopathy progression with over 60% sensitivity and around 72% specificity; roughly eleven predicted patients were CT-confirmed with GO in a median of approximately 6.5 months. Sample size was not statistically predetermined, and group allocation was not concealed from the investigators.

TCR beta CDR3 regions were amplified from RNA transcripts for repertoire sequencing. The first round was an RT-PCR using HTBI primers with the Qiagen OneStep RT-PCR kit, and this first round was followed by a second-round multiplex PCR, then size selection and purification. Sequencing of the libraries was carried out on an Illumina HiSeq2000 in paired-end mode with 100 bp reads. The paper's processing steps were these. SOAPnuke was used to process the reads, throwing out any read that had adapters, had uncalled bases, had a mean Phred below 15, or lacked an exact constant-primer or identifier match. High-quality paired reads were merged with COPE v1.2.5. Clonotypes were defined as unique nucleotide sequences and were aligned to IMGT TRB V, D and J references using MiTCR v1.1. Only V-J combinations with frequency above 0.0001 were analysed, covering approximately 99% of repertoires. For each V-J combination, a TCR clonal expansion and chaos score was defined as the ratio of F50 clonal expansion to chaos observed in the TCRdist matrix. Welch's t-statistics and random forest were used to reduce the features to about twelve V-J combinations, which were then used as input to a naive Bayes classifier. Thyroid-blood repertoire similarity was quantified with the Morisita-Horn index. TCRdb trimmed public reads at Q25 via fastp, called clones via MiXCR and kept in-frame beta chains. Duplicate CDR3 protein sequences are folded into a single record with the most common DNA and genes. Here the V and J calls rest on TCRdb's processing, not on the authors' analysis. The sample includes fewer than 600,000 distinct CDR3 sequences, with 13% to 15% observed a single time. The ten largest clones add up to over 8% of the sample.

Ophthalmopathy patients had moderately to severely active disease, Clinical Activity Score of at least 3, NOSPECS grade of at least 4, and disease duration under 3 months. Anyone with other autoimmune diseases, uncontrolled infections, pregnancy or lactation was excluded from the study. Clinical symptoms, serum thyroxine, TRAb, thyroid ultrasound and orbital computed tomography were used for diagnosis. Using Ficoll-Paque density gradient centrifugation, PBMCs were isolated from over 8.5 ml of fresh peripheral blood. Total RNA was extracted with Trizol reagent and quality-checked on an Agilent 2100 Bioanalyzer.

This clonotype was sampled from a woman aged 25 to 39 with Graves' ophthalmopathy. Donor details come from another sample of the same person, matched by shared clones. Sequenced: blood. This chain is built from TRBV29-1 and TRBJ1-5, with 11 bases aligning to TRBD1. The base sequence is TGCAGCGTCCGGGACAGGGGGAACAATCAGCCCCAGCATTTT. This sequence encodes CSVRDRGNNQPQHF.